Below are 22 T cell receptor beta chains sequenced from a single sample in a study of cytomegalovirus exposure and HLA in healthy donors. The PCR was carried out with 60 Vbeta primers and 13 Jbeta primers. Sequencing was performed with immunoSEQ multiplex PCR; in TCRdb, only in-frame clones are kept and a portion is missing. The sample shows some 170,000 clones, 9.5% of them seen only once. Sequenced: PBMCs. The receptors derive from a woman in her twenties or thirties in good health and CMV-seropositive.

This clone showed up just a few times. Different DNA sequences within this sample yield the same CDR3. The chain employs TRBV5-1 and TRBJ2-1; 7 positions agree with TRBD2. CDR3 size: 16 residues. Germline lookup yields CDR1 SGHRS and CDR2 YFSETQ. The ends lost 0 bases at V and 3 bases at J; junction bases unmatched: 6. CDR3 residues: CASSLAAASGYNEQFF. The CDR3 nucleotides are TGCGCCAGCAGCTTGGCCGCAGCTAGCGGCTACAATGAGCAGTTCTTC.

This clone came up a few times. The CDR3 is CASRRRTGVTAIYF. The CDR3 DNA reads TGTGCCAGCAGACGGCGGACAGGGGTAACGGCCATATATTTT. The gene calls are TRBV6-7 and TRBJ1-3, with 9 bases that match TRBD1. TRBV6-7 is filed as an ORF, its function uncertain. The length of the CDR3 is 14 residues. The V segment lost 6 bases and the J segment 11 bases; nucleotides outside the gene matches: 11.

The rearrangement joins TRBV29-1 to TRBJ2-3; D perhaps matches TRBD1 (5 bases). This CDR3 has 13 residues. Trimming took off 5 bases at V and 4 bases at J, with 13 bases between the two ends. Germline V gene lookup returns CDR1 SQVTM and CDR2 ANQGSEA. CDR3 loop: CSVHPRVADTQYF. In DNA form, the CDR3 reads TGCAGCGTTCACCCCAGGGTAGCAGATACGCAGTATTTT.

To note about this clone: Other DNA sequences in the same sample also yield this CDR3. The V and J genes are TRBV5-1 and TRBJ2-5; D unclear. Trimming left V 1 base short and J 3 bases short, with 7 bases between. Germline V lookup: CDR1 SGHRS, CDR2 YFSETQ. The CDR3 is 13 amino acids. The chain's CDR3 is CASSLTAKETQYF. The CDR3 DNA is TGCGCCAGCAGCTTGACAGCTAAAGAGACCCAGTACTTC. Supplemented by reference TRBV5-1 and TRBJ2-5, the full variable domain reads KAGVTQTPRYLIKTRGQQVTLSCSPISGHRSVSWYQQTPGQGLQFLFEYFSETQRNKGNFPGRFSGRQFSNSRSEMNVSTLELGDSALYLCASSLTAKETQYFGPGTRLLVL.

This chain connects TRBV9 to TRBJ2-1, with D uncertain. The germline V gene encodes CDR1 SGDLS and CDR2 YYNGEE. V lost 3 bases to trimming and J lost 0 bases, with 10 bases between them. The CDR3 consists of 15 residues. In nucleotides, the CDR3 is TGTGCCAGCAGCGGTCGCCTAAGCTCCTACAATGAGCAGTTCTTC. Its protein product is CASSGRLSSYNEQFF. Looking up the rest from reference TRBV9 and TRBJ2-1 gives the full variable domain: DSGVTQTPKHLITATGQRVTLRCSPRSGDLSVYWYQQSLDQGLQFLIQYYNGEERAKGNILERFSAQQFPDLHSELNLSSLELGDSALYFCASSGRLSSYNEQFFGPGTRLTVL.

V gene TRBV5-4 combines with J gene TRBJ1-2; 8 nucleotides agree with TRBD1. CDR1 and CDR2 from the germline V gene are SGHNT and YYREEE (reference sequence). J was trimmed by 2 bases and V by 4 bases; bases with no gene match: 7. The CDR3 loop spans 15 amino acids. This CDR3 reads CASSVGQGTNYGYTF. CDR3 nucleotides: TGTGCCAGCAGCGTAGGACAGGGCACCAACTATGGCTACACCTTC.

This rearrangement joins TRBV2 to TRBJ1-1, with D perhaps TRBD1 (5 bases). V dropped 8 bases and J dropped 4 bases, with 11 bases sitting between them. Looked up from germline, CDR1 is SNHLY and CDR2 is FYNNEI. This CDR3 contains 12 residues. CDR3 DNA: TGTGCCAGCTTCAGGGTGGGCACTGAAGCTTTCTTT. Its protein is CASFRVGTEAFF.

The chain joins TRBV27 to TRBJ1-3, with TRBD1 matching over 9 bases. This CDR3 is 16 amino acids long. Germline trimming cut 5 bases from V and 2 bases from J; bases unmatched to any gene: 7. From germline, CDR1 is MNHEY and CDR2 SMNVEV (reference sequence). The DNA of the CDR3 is TGTGCCAGCAGTCACCGACAGGGGGTGACTGGAAACACCATATATTTT. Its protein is CASSHRQGVTGNTIYF.

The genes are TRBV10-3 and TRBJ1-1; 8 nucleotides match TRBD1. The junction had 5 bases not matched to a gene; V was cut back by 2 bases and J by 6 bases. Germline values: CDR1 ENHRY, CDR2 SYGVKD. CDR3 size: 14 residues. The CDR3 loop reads CAISEGPGGPEAFF. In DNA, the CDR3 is TGTGCCATCAGTGAGGGACCAGGGGGCCCTGAAGCTTTCTTT.

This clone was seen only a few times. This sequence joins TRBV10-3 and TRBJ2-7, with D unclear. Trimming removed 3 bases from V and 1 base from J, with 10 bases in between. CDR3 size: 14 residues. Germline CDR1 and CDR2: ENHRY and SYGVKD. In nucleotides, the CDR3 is TGTGCCATCAGTGAACGCTCAGGATCCTACGAGCAGTACTTC. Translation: CAISERSGSYEQYF.

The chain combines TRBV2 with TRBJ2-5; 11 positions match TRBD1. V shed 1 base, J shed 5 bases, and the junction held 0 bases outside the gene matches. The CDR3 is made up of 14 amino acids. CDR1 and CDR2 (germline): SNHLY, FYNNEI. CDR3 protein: CASSEGTGGETQYF. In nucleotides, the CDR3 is TGTGCCAGCAGTGAAGGGACAGGGGGCGAGACCCAGTACTTC.

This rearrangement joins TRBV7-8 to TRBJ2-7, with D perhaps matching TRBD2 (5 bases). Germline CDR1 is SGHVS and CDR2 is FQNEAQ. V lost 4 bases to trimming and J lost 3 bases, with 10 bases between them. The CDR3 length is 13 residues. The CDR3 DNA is TGTGCCAGCAGCTCAGGACTTTACTACGAGCAGTACTTC. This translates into CASSSGLYYEQYF.

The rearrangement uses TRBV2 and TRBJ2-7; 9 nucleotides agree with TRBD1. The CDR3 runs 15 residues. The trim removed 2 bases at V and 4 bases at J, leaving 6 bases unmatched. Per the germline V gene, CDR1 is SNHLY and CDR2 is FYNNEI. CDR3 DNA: TGTGCCAGCAGTGAACTTACAGGGGGCAGTTACGAGCAGTACTTC. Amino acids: CASSELTGGSYEQYF.

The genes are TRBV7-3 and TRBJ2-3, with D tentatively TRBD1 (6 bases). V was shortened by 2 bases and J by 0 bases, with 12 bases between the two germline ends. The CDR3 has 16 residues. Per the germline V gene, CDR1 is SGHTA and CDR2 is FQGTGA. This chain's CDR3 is CASSLGTGSSTDTQYF. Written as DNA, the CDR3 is TGTGCCAGCAGCTTAGGAACAGGGTCTAGCACAGATACGCAGTATTTT. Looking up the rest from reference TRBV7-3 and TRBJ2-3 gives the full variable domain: GAGVSQTPSNKVTEKGKYVELRCDPISGHTALYWYRQSLGQGPEFLIYFQGTGAADDSGLPNDRFFAVRPEGSVSTLKIQRTERGDSAVYLCASSLGTGSSTDTQYFGPGTRLTVL.

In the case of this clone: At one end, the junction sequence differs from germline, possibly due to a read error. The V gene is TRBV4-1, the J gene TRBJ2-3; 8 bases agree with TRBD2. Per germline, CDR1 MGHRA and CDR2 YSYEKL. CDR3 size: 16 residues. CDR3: CASSQVASGFTNTQYF. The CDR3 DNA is TGCGCCAGCAGCCAAGTCGCTAGCGGGTTCACAAATACGCAGTATTTT.

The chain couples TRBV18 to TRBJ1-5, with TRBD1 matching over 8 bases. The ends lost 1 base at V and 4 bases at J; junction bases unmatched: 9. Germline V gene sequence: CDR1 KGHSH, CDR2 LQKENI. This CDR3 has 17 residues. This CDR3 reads CASSPLGQGAGNQPQHF. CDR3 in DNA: TGTGCCAGCTCACCACTAGGGCAGGGGGCAGGAAATCAGCCCCAGCATTTT.

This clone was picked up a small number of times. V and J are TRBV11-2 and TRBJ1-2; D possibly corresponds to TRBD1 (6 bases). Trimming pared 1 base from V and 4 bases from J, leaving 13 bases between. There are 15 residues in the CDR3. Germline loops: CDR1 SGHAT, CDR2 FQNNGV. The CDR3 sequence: CASSLGQVTSYGYTF. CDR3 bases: TGTGCCAGCAGCTTAGGACAGGTTACATCCTATGGCTACACCTTC. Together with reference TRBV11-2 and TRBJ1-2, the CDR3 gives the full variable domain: EAGVAQSPRYKIIEKRQSVAFWCNPISGHATLYWYQQILGQGPKLLIQFQNNGVVDDSQLPKDRFSAERLKGVDSTLKIQPAKLEDSAVYLCASSLGQVTSYGYTFGSGTRLTVV.

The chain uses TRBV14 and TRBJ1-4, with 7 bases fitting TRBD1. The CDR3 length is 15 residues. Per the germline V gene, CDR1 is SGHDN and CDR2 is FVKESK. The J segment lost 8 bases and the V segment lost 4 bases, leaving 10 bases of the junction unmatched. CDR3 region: CASSRSSGQQEKLFF. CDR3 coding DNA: TGTGCCAGCAGCCGTTCTTCGGGACAGCAAGAAAAACTGTTTTTT.

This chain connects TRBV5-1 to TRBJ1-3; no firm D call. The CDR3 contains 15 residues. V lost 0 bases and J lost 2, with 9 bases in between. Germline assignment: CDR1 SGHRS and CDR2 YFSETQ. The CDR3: CASSLVAAPGNTIYF. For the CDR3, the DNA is TGCGCCAGCAGCTTGGTAGCAGCCCCTGGAAACACCATATATTTT. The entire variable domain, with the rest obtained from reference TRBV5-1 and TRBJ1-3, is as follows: KAGVTQTPRYLIKTRGQQVTLSCSPISGHRSVSWYQQTPGQGLQFLFEYFSETQRNKGNFPGRFSGRQFSNSRSEMNVSTLELGDSALYLCASSLVAAPGNTIYFGEGSWLTVV.

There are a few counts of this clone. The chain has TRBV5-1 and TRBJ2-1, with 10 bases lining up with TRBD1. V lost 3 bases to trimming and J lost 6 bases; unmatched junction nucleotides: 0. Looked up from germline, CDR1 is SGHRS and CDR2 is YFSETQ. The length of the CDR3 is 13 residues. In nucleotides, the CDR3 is TGCGCCAGCAGCTGGACAGGGGGCAATGAGCAGTTCTTC. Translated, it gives CASSWTGGNEQFF.

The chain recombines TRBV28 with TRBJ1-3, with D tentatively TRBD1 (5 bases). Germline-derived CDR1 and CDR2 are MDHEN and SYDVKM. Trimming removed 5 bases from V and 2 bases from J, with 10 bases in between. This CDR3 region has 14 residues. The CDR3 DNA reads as TGTGCCAGCAGTCCATCGACAGCTGGAAACACCATATATTTT. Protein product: CASSPSTAGNTIYF.

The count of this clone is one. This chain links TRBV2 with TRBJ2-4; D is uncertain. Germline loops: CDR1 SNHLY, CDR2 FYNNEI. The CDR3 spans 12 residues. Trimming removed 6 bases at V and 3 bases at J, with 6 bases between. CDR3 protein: CASRPVKNIQYF. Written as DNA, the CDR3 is TGTGCCAGCAGGCCGGTCAAAAACATTCAGTACTTC. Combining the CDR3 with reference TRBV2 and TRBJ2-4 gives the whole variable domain EPEVTQTPSHQVTQMGQEVILRCVPISNHLYFYWYRQILGQKVEFLVSFYNNEISEKSEIFDDQFSVERPDGSNFTLKIRSTKLEDSAMYFCASRPVKNIQYFGAGTRLSVL.